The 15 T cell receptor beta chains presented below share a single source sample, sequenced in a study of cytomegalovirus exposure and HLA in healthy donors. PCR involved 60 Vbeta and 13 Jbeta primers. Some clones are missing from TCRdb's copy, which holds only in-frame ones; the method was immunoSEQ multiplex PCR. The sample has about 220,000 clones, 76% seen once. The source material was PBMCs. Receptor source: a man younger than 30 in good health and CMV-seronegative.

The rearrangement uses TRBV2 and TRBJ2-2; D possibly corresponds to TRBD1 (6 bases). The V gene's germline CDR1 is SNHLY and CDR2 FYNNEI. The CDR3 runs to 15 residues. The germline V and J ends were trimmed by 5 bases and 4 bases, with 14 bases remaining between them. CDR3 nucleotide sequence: TGTGCCAGCAGTCGACTCAGGGGAAGCACCGGGGAGCTGTTTTTT. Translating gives CASSRLRGSTGELFF.

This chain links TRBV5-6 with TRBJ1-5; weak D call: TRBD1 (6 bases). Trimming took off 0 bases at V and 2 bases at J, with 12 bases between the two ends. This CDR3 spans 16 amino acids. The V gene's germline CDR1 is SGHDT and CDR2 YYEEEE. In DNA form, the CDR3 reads TGTGCCAGCAGCTTGGGGGGGCGAGTAGGCAATCAGCCCCAGCATTTT. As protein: CASSLGGRVGNQPQHF.

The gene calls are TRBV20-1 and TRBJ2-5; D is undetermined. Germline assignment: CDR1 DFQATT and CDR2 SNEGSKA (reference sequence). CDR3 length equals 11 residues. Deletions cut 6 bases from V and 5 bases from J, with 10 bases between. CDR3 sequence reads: CSARNGETQYF. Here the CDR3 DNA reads TGCAGTGCAAGGAACGGGGAGACCCAGTACTTC.

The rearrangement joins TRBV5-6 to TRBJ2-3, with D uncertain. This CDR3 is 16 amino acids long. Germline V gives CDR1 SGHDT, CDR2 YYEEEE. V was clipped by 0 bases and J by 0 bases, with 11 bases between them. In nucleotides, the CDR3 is TGTGCCAGCAGCTTGGAGGCAGGCGTCAGCACAGATACGCAGTATTTT. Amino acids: CASSLEAGVSTDTQYF. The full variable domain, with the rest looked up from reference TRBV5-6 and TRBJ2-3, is DAGVTQSPTHLIKTRGQQVTLRCSPKSGHDTVSWYQQALGQGPQFIFQYYEEEERQRGNFPDRFSGHQFPNYSSELNVNALLLGDSALYLCASSLEAGVSTDTQYFGPGTRLTVL.

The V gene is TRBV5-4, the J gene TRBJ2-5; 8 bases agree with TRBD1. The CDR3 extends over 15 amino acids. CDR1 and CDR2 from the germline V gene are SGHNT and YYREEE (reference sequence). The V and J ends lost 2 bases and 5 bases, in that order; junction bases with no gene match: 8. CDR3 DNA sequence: TGTGCCAGCAGCTTCTGGACAGGGAGGAGGGAGACCCAGTACTTC. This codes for CASSFWTGRRETQYF.

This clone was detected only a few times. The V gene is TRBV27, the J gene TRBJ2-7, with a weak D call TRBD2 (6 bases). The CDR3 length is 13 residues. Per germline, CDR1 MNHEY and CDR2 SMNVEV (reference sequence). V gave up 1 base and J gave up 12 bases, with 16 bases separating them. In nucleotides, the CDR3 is TGTGCCAGCAGTTTATACGGCGGGAAGTTTCCGTACTTC. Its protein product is CASSLYGGKFPYF.

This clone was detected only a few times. CDR3: CASSEVRTSGRISYEQYF. In DNA form, the CDR3 reads TGTGCCAGCAGTGAGGTTCGAACTAGCGGGAGAATTAGCTACGAGCAGTACTTC. The J gene is TRBJ2-7, the V gene TRBV2; 11 nucleotides match TRBD2. The CDR3 contains 18 residues. Trimming at V came to 3 bases and at J to 3 bases, leaving 13 bases not matched to a gene. The germline CDR1 and CDR2 sequences are SNHLY and FYNNEI.

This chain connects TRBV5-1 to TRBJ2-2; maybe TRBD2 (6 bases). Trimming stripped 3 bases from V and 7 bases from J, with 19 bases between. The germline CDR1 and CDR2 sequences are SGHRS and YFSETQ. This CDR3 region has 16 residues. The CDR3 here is CASSSGGPSWNGELFF. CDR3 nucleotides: TGCGCCAGCAGCTCCGGAGGGCCCTCTTGGAACGGGGAGCTGTTTTTT.

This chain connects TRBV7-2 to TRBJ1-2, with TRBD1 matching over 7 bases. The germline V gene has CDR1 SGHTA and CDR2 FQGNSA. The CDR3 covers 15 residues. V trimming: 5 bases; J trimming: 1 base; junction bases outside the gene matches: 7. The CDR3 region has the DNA TGTGCCAGCAGCCTTCGACAGGGTTATAACTATGGCTACACCTTC. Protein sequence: CASSLRQGYNYGYTF.

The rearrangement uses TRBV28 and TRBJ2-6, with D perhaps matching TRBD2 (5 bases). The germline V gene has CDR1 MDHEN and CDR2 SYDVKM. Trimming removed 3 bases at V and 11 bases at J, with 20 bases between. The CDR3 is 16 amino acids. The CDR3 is CASSFGRAYSSHVLTF. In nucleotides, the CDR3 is TGTGCCAGCAGTTTTGGGCGGGCCTACTCGAGTCACGTCCTGACTTTC.

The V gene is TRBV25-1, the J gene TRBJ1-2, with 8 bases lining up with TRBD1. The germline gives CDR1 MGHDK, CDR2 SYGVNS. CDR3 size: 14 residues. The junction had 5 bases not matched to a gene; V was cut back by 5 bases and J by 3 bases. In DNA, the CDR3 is TGTGCCAGCAGTTCACAGACAGGGGACTATGGCTACACCTTC. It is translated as CASSSQTGDYGYTF.

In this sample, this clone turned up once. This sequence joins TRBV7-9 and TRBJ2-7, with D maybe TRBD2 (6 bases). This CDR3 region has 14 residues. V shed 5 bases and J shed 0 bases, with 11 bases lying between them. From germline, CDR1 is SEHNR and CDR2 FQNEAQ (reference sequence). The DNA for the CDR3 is TGTGCCAGCAGCCCATCTAGCGCCTCCTACGAGCAGTACTTC. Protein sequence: CASSPSSASYEQYF.

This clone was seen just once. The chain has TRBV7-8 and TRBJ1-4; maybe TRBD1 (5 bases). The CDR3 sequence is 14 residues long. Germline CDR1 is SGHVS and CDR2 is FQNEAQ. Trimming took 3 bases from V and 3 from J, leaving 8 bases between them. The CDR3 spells CASSFTRANEKLFF. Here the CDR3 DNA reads TGTGCCAGCAGCTTCACCAGGGCTAATGAAAAACTGTTTTTT.

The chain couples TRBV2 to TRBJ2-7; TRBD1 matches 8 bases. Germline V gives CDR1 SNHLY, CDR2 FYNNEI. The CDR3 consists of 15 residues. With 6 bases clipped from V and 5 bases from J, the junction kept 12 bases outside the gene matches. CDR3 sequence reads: CASRGGQDTNHEQYF. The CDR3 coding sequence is TGTGCCAGCAGGGGGGGACAGGACACTAATCACGAGCAGTACTTC.

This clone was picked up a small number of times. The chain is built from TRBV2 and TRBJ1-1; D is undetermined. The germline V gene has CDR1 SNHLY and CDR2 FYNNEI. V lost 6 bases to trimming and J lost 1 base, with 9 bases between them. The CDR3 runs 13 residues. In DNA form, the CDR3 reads TGTGCCAGCAGGCAAACAAGGAACACTGAAGCTTTCTTT. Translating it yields CASRQTRNTEAFF.